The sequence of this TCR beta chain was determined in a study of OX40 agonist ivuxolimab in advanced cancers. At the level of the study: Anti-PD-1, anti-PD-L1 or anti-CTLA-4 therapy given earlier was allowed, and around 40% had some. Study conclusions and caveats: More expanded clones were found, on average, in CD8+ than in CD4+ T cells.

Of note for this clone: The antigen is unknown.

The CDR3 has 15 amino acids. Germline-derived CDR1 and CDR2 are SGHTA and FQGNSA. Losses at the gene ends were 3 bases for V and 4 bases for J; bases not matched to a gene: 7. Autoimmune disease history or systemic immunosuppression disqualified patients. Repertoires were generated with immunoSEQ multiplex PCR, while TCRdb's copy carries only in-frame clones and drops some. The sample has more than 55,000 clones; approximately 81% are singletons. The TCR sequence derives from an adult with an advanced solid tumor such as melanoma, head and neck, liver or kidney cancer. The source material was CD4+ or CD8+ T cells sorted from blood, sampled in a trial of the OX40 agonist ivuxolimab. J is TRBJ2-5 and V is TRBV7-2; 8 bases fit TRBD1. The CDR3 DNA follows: TGTGCCAGCAGCTTTAATTCAGGGGGCCGAGAGACCCAGTACTTC. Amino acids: CASSFNSGGRETQYF.